Listed below are T cell receptor beta chains from one sample, sequenced in a study of blood T cells in healthy people across ages. One entry per CDR3 protein, called by TCRdb with MiXCR from the 5' RACE reads. The table includes about 680,000 distinct CDR3 sequences, approximately 49% detected once. Sequenced input: blood. The receptor set was obtained from a woman aged 55-69 years in good health. Each CDR3 is given without its conserved first and last residue. Each record gives: CDR3 length, V gene, clone size, D gene, J gene, CDR3 protein. The D gene is left open where the match is weak. Size values are once, few and many counts, or a class for expanded clones, and some rows have none.

>13|TRBV10-1|.|.|TRBJ2-7
ASSEARPQVYEQY
>10|TRBV13|.|.|TRBJ2-5
AGSDNQETQY
>12|TRBV12-3/TRBV12-4|.|TRBD1|TRBJ1-4
ASSPGQINEKLF
>13|TRBV10-3|.|TRBD2|TRBJ2-2
ATAGGSMFSGELF
>14|TRBV6-6|.|TRBD1|TRBJ2-3
ASTPNRGRSTDTQY
>13|TRBV5-1|few|TRBD1|TRBJ2-7
ASSLFSGGEGEQY
>13|TRBV20-1|.|TRBD2|TRBJ2-5
SARDGGLVVDEQY
>12|TRBV7-3|.|.|TRBJ2-3
ASSSGHGADTQY
>9|TRBV7-3|few|.|TRBJ2-7
ASSTLPEQY
>13|TRBV10-3|few|TRBD2|TRBJ2-1
AIRTSREGYNEQF
>18|TRBV6-5|.|TRBD1|TRBJ1-1
ASSYPPDWTGKVGSTEAF
>11|TRBV12-3/TRBV12-4|many|TRBD1|TRBJ2-7
ASSHDREYEQY
>13|TRBV7-2|.|TRBD2|TRBJ2-5
ASSPLAGGGNEQY
>10|TRBV29-1|few|.|TRBJ1-5
SVEDSGQPQH
>13|TRBV27|.|.|TRBJ2-3
ASRPEGFYTDTQY
>11|TRBV28|.|.|TRBJ2-7
ASNRQDSYEQY
>14|TRBV6-2/TRBV6-3|.|TRBD1|TRBJ2-1
ASSYPTGSPLWTQF
>13|TRBV20-1|.|.|TRBJ2-7
SARDTGDYSYEQY
>14|TRBV2|few|.|TRBJ2-6
ASSGTATSGANVLT
>10|TRBV6-5|once|.|TRBJ2-4
ASNQLDRIQY
>13|TRBV7-9|.|.|TRBJ2-1
ASSLGGVTYNEQF
>10|TRBV4-2|once|.|TRBJ1-2
ASRRARGGYT
>14|TRBV4-2|few|.|TRBJ2-3
ASSPQPTGDTDTQY
>14|TRBV24-1|few|.|TRBJ2-2
ATSDWSGASTGELF
>12|TRBV6-2/TRBV6-3|.|.|TRBJ2-5
ASSSPRPGETQY
>12|TRBV10-3|.|.|TRBJ2-7
AISETGDSNEQY